The 30 T cell receptor beta chains below were found in one sample sequenced in a study of blood T cell repertoires in COVID-19. Profiling relied on immunoSEQ multiplex PCR, and the TCRdb table lists in-frame clones only, not all of them. Here the sample spans 350,000 to 400,000 clones, around nine tenths being singletons. Sequencing was done on a sample of PBMCs or T cells enriched from blood (not recorded which). These receptor sequences come from a woman in her 30s with acute COVID-19.

The chain employs TRBV19 and TRBJ2-7; 7 nucleotides align to TRBD1. The germline V gene has CDR1 LNHDA and CDR2 SQIVND (reference sequence). The trim removed 9 bases at V and 1 base at J, leaving 12 bases unmatched. CDR3 length: 15 amino acids. In DNA form, the CDR3 reads TGTGCCAGCCGTGAACGGGACAGCCAATCCTACGAGCAGTACTTC. Translated, it gives CASRERDSQSYEQYF.

The chain couples TRBV27 to TRBJ1-2; D unresolved. CDR1 MNHEY and CDR2 SMNVEV come from the germline V gene (reference sequence). The CDR3 has 13 amino acids. V was clipped by 6 bases and J by 1 base, with 9 bases between them. Written as DNA, the CDR3 is TGTGCCAGCAGCCGGGAGATTAACTATGGCTACACCTTC. Translation: CASSREINYGYTF.

V is TRBV5-6 and J is TRBJ2-7, with 9 nucleotides matching TRBD2. With 4 bases clipped from V and 3 bases from J, the junction kept 14 bases outside the gene matches. The CDR3 has 17 residues. Germline V CDR1 and CDR2: SGHDT, YYEEEE. The CDR3 DNA reads as TGTGCCAGCAGCCCTCAGGGGGTAGCGGGGGTAGACTACGAGCAGTACTTC. The encoded protein is CASSPQGVAGVDYEQYF.

The V gene is TRBV29-1, the J gene TRBJ1-1, with a tentative D call TRBD1 (6 bases). Per germline, CDR1 SQVTM and CDR2 ANQGSEA. V lost 3 bases and J 2 bases, leaving 7 bases between the germline ends. This CDR3 is built from 12 residues. CDR3 sequence (DNA): TGCAGCGTTGAGGGGGCCAACACTGAAGCTTTCTTT. Protein sequence: CSVEGANTEAFF.

The V gene is TRBV24-1, the J gene TRBJ2-2; TRBD1 matches at 8 bases. V lost 3 bases and J lost 3; bases outside the gene matches: 5. Germline V lookup: CDR1 KGHDR, CDR2 SFDVKD. The CDR3 extends over 16 amino acids. DNA of the CDR3: TGTGCCACCAGTGATCGCAGGGGGCGAGACACCGGGGAGCTGTTTTTT. This codes for CATSDRRGRDTGELFF.

This sequence joins TRBV7-2 and TRBJ1-1, with 8 bases matching TRBD1. V trimming: 1 base; J trimming: 0 bases; junction bases outside the gene matches: 10. The germline gives CDR1 SGHTA, CDR2 FQGNSA. The CDR3 has 18 amino acids. Written as DNA, the CDR3 is TGTGCCAGCAGCTTAGGCAGGGGGCGCGGTCGGATGAACACTGAAGCTTTCTTT. It codes for CASSLGRGRGRMNTEAFF.

This clone was recorded a few times. The gene calls are TRBV3-1 (or the pseudogene TRBV3-2) and TRBJ1-1; D might be TRBD1 (5 bases). The CDR3 covers 15 residues. V gave up 1 base and J gave up 1 base, with 10 bases separating them. The germline CDR1 and CDR2 sequences are LGHDT and YNNKEL (reference sequence). CDR3 loop: CASSQGFRANTEAFF. CDR3 in DNA: TGTGCCAGCAGCCAAGGTTTCAGGGCGAACACTGAAGCTTTCTTT.

The J gene is TRBJ2-2, the V gene TRBV7-8; 10 bases line up with TRBD2. The CDR3 runs to 15 residues. V gave up 5 bases and J gave up 4 bases; unmatched junction bases: 4. The germline gives CDR1 SGHVS, CDR2 FQNEAQ. Written as DNA, the CDR3 is TGTGCCAGCAGCCGTATAGCGGGGGGCACCGGGGAGCTGTTTTTT. This gives the protein CASSRIAGGTGELFF.

The rearrangement uses TRBV24-1 and TRBJ2-1, with D unresolved. V shed 4 bases and J shed 4 bases, with 7 bases lying between them. The CDR3 covers 13 residues. CDR1 and CDR2 (germline): KGHDR, SFDVKD. The CDR3 coding sequence is TGTGCCACCAGTGACACTGCGTACAATGAGCAGTTCTTC. This gives the protein CATSDTAYNEQFF.

The chain employs TRBV10-3 and TRBJ2-2; the D is unclear. This CDR3 is built from 14 residues. CDR1 and CDR2 from the germline V gene are ENHRY and SYGVKD. V lost 8 bases to trimming and J lost 1 base, with 11 bases between them. As DNA, the CDR3 is TGTGCCATCCCCACCGGGTTGAACACCGGGGAGCTGTTTTTT. Protein product: CAIPTGLNTGELFF.

The rearrangement links TRBV9 to TRBJ2-6, with 8 bases fitting TRBD1. The V gene's germline CDR1 is SGDLS and CDR2 YYNGEE. This CDR3 region has 18 residues. J gave up 0 bases and V 0 bases, and 5 bases lay outside the gene matches. The CDR3 DNA reads as TGTGCCAGCAGCGTAGGAGGACAGGGTAGCTCTGGGGCCAACGTCCTGACTTTC. Translated: CASSVGGQGSSGANVLTF.

The chain uses TRBV9 and TRBJ1-2; D unclear. Trimming took off 1 base at V and 1 base at J, with 8 bases between the two ends. The CDR3 consists of 14 residues. Germline CDR1 reads SGDLS; CDR2 reads YYNGEE. The CDR3 DNA reads as TGTGCCAGCAGCGTAACGTCAGTTAACTATGGCTACACCTTC. It encodes CASSVTSVNYGYTF.

This chain links TRBV19 with TRBJ2-2; maybe TRBD2 (6 bases). The germline CDR1 and CDR2 sequences are LNHDA and SQIVND (reference sequence). The CDR3 has 15 amino acids. Deletions cut 10 bases from V and 6 bases from J, with 21 bases between. In DNA form, the CDR3 reads TGTGCCACCAGCCCCCTCGAAATAGCGGCCGGGGAGCTGTTTTTT. Amino acid sequence: CATSPLEIAAGELFF.

The gene calls are TRBV2 and TRBJ1-6; tentative D call: TRBD1 (5 bases). The germline gives CDR1 SNHLY, CDR2 FYNNEI. This CDR3 has 13 amino acids. The V and J ends lost 7 bases and 8 bases respectively, with 12 bases between them. The CDR3 region is CASIGRVHSPLHF. The CDR3 nucleotides are TGTGCCAGCATTGGCAGGGTGCATTCACCCCTCCACTTT.

The chain carries TRBV27 and TRBJ1-2, with D possibly being TRBD1 (6 bases). The ends were cut back, 3 bases at V and 6 bases at J, with 14 bases in the middle. Germline-derived CDR1 and CDR2 are MNHEY and SMNVEV (reference sequence). This CDR3 contains 14 residues. The CDR3 DNA sequence: TGTGCCAGCAGTTTCTCCTGGGGGGGCGATGGCTACACCTTC. Translated, it gives CASSFSWGGDGYTF.

The rearrangement joins TRBV5-1 to TRBJ2-2; the match to TRBD2 covers 9 bases. Trimming removed 5 bases from V and 7 bases from J; junction bases left unmatched: 9. This CDR3 is built from 15 residues. Per the germline V gene, CDR1 is SGHRS and CDR2 is YFSETQ. In nucleotides, the CDR3 is TGCGCCAGCAGATTTGACAGCGGGGGGAGCGGGGAGCTGTTTTTT. Its protein product is CASRFDSGGSGELFF.

Points on this clone: The DNA is omitted, as the CDR3 cannot be located on it reliably, and the CDR3 follows TCRdb's listing. The J gene is TRBJ2-1, the V gene TRBV2; the listed D gene, TRBD2, was not tested against the DNA. Germline-derived CDR1 and CDR2 are SNHLY and FYNNEI. The CDR3 is 14 residues long, counting both termini. The CDR3 here is CASILGSAVDEQFF.

The V call is TRBV21-1, the J call TRBJ1-1; the table names TRBD1, a call not compared with the DNA. TRBV21-1 constitutes a pseudogene. This CDR3 has 16 residues. The CDR3 spells CASSQIGRDILTEAFF. The CDR3, as DNA: TGTGCCAGCAGCCAAATTGGCCGGGACATCCTAACTGAAGCTTTCTTT.

V and J are TRBV18 and TRBJ1-5; D ambiguous. Germline V gene lookup returns CDR1 KGHSH and CDR2 LQKENI. Trimming cost V 4 bases and J 5 bases, with 9 bases left between them. This CDR3 spans 13 amino acids. The CDR3: CASSLGPDQPQHF. CDR3 nucleotides: TGTGCCAGCTCACTCGGTCCGGATCAGCCCCAGCATTTT.

The chain joins TRBV3-1 (or the pseudogene TRBV3-2) to TRBJ1-6; 8 nucleotides align to TRBD1. The CDR3 consists of 17 residues. With V trimmed by 3 bases and J by 7 bases, 11 bases remained unmatched. CDR1 LGHDT and CDR2 YNNKEL come from the germline V gene (reference sequence). The CDR3 region has the DNA TGTGCCAGCAGCCACCTCTCACGGACAGGGACCAATTCACCCCTCCACTTT. Encoded protein: CASSHLSRTGTNSPLHF.

The chain is built from TRBV6-1 and TRBJ1-1, with D hard to call. V was shortened by 2 bases and J by 1 base, with 8 bases between the two germline ends. The germline gives CDR1 MNHNS, CDR2 SASEGT. This CDR3 has 14 amino acids. The CDR3 region is CASSEWLENTEAFF. The CDR3 bases are TGTGCCAGCAGTGAATGGTTAGAGAACACTGAAGCTTTCTTT.

The genes are TRBV6-4 and TRBJ2-1, with 9 bases fitting TRBD2. This CDR3 comprises 15 residues. Germline values: CDR1 MRHNA, CDR2 SNTAGT. The V gene end was trimmed by 6 bases and the J gene end by 5 bases; junction bases not matched to a gene: 8. In DNA, the CDR3 is TGTGCCAGCAGCCGTCTAGCGGGGATGAACAATGAGCAGTTCTTC. It yields the protein CASSRLAGMNNEQFF.

With regard to this clone: Other nucleotide sequences in the sample specify the same CDR3. The chain recombines TRBV29-1 with TRBJ2-5; TRBD2 matches at 7 bases. The CDR3 extends over 12 amino acids. Germline trimming cut 4 bases from V and 5 bases from J; bases unmatched to any gene: 4. Germline V gives CDR1 SQVTM, CDR2 ANQGSEA. CDR3 nucleotides: TGCAGCGTTGTCGGGGGAGGGGAGACCCAGTACTTC. Translation gives CSVVGGGETQYF. The full variable domain, rest sourced from reference TRBV29-1 and TRBJ2-5, is SAVISQKPSRDICQRGTSLTIQCQVDSQVTMMFWYRQQPGQSLTLIATANQGSEATYESGFVIDKFPISRPNLTFSTLTVSNMSPEDSSIYLCSVVGGGETQYFGPGTRLLVL.

This clone was found once. The gene calls are TRBV18 and TRBJ1-5, with D uncertain. CDR1 and CDR2 (germline): KGHSH, LQKENI. The CDR3 runs 14 residues. Deletions cut 4 bases from V and 4 bases from J, with 11 bases between. CDR3 residues: CASSQSPGNQPQHF. The DNA of the CDR3 is TGTGCCAGCTCACAGTCCCCGGGGAATCAGCCCCAGCATTTT.

V usage is TRBV5-1 and J usage is TRBJ2-3; 12 bases are a match to TRBD2. The germline CDR1 and CDR2 sequences are SGHRS and YFSETQ. The CDR3 extends over 17 amino acids. The V segment lost 0 bases and the J segment 5 bases; nucleotides outside the gene matches: 7. The DNA of the CDR3 is TGCGCCAGCAGCTTGGCGGCTAGCGGGGGGGCAGGAGATACGCAGTATTTT. It encodes CASSLAASGGAGDTQYF.

The chain has TRBV11-2 and TRBJ2-4; 9 bases fit TRBD1. Germline values: CDR1 SGHAT, CDR2 FQNNGV. The CDR3 consists of 19 residues. Trimming took 4 bases from V and 0 from J; bases not matched to a gene: 13. The CDR3 DNA reads TGTGCCAGCAGCTATGATGCCGGGACAGGGAATCTAGCCAAAAACATTCAGTACTTC. Amino acids: CASSYDAGTGNLAKNIQYF.

This clone was seen only a few times. The chain carries TRBV7-3 and TRBJ1-3; the D is unclear. This CDR3 spans 15 amino acids. Germline CDR1 and CDR2: SGHTA and FQGTGA. The germline V and J ends were trimmed by 5 bases and 0 bases, with 11 bases remaining between them. The CDR3 nucleotides are TGTGCCAGCAGCAACCCGACTATCTCTGGAAACACCATATATTTT. Amino acid sequence: CASSNPTISGNTIYF.

V usage is TRBV3-1 (or the pseudogene TRBV3-2) and J usage is TRBJ2-6, with TRBD1 matching 7 bases. The V segment lost 3 bases and the J segment 0 bases; nucleotides outside the gene matches: 8. Germline assignment: CDR1 LGHDT and CDR2 YNNKEL (reference sequence). The CDR3 has 18 amino acids. CDR3 DNA sequence: TGTGCCAGCAGCCAGCGCTGGGACAGCAGCTCTGGGGCCAACGTCCTGACTTTC. Residues: CASSQRWDSSSGANVLTF.

Here the CDR3 DNA reads TGTGCCAGCAGCCTTTCGGGGACAGGGGTTGCAACTAATGAAAAACTGTTTTTT. This translates into CASSLSGTGVATNEKLFF. This rearrangement joins TRBV5-6 to TRBJ1-4; 10 nucleotides match TRBD1. CDR3 size: 18 residues. Trimming cost V 4 bases and J 0 bases; bases outside gene matches: 9. Germline V CDR1 and CDR2: SGHDT, YYEEEE.

This clone appeared a few times. The chain employs TRBV9 and TRBJ2-1; 10 bases match TRBD2. This CDR3 contains 16 residues. CDR1 is SGDLS, CDR2 YYNGEE, per germline. V shed 4 bases, J shed 4 bases, and the junction held 8 bases outside the gene matches. CDR3 in DNA: TGTGCCAGCAGCACTGGGGGACTAGCGATGTACAATGAGCAGTTCTTC. This gives the protein CASSTGGLAMYNEQFF.